This T cell receptor (beta chain) was recovered during a study of blood T cell repertoires in COVID-19. About the study: Samples taken during acute and convalescent COVID-19 were collected in the United States, Italy and Spain.

The germline gives CDR1 SNHLY, CDR2 FYNNEI. Trimming removed 8 bases from V and 6 bases from J, with 10 bases in between. This CDR3 region has 11 residues. The age range of participants was about 18 to 95 years, with residence in about 25 US areas. Clinical history as reported by participants underpinned cohort assignment. This clone was seen a few times. TCRdb's copy holds only in-frame clones and misses some; the assay was immunoSEQ multiplex PCR. The sample comprises over 350,000 clones, 85% to 90% of which are singletons, and about a tenth rests with the top ten. The sample taken for sequencing was PBMCs or T cells enriched from blood (not recorded which). This sequence joins TRBV2 and TRBJ1-1, with D maybe TRBD1 (5 bases). The clonotype originates from a woman in her forties or fifties who had recovered from COVID-19. The CDR3, as DNA: TGTGCCAGCGGGAGGGGACCTGAAGCTTTCTTT. It codes for CASGRGPEAFF.